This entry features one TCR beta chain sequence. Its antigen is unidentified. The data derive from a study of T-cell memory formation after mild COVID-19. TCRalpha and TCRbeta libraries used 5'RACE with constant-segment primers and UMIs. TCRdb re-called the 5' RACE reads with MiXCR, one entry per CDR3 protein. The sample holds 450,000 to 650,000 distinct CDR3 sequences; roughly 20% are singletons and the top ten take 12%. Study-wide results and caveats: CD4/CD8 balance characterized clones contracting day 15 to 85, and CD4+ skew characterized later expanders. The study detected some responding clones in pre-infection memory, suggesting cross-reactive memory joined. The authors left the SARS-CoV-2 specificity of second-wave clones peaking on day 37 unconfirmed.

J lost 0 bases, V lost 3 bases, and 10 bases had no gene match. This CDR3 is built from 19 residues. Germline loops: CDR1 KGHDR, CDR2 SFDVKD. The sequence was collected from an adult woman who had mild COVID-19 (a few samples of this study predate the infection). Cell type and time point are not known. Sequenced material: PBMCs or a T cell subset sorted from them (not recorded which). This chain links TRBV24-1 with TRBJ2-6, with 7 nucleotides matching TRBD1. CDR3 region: CATSDPYDRVGSGANVLTF. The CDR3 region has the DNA TGTGCCACCAGTGATCCATACGACAGGGTAGGCTCTGGGGCCAACGTCCTGACTTTC.